This T cell receptor (beta chain) was recovered during a study of blood T cells in healthy people across ages. General observations from the study: There was no known CMV status for donors, so expanded clonotype changes were possibly confounded. With unsorted PBMCs, a conclusive comparison of naive versus antigen-experienced cells was not possible.

Per-sample PBMC isolation yielded at least 6 million cells. This CDR3 has 15 residues. V lost 6 bases to trimming and J lost 4 bases; unmatched junction nucleotides: 8. Germline CDR1 reads MNHEY; CDR2 reads SMNVEV (reference sequence). Then a second PCR, running about 7 to 11 cycles, was carried out with a sample-barcoded 5' primer and a J-beta primer mix. A single record per CDR3 protein comes from TCRdb applying MiXCR to the 5' RACE reads. The sample consists of 600,000 or so distinct CDR3 sequences, approximately 30% of them appearing once. This clonotype was recorded many times. The target antigen is unknown.

The V and J genes are TRBV27 and TRBJ2-7; TRBD1 matches 11 bases. Sequencing was performed on blood. This clonotype was obtained from a woman older than 75 in good health. CDR3 DNA sequence: TGTGCCAGCAGAGAGTTAGGGACAGGGGGATACGAGCAGTACTTC. It is translated as CASRELGTGGYEQYF.